This TCR beta chain was found in a study of blood T cell repertoires in COVID-19. About the study: From the United States, Italy and Spain came samples of acute and convalescent COVID-19. Nucleic acid was either cDNA or gDNA, and it came from T cells, B-cell-depleted T cells, or PBMCs.

Germline V lookup: CDR1 SNHLY, CDR2 FYNNEI. J lost 6 bases, V lost 6 bases, and 5 bases had no gene match. The CDR3 is made up of 13 amino acids. Method: immunoSEQ multiplex PCR; TCRdb's copy keeps in-frame clones and lacks some. The sample lists around 120,000 clones; around 90% were seen once. Sequenced: peripheral blood. This TCR was sampled from a man aged 60 to 69 with COVID-19, enrolled during active disease. The rearrangement uses TRBV2 and TRBJ1-1; 9 bases are a match to TRBD1. Written as DNA, the CDR3 is TGTGCCAGCAGCTTGACAGGGGGGCCTGAAGCTTTCTTT. It encodes CASSLTGGPEAFF.